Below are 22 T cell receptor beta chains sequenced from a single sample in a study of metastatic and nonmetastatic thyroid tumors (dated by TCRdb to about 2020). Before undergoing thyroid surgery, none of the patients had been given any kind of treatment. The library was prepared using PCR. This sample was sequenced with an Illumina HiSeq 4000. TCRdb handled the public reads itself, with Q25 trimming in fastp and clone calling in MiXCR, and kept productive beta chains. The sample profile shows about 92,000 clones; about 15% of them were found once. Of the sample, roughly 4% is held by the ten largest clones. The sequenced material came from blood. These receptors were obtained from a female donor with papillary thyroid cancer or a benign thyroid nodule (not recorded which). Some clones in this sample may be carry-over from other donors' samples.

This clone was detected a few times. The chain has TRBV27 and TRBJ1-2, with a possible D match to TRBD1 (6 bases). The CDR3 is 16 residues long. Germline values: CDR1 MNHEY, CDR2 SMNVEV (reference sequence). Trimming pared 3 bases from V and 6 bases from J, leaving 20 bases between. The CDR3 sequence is CASSFGSGRGTDGYTF. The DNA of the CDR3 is TGTGCCAGCAGTTTTGGTTCGGGCAGGGGTACGGATGGCTACACCTTC.

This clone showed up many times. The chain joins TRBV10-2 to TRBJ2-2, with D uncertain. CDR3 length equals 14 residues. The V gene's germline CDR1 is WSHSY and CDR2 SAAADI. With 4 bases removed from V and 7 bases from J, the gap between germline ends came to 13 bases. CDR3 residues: CASSGPRYGGELFF. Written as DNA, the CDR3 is TGCGCCAGCAGTGGGCCCCGGTATGGCGGGGAGCTGTTTTTT.

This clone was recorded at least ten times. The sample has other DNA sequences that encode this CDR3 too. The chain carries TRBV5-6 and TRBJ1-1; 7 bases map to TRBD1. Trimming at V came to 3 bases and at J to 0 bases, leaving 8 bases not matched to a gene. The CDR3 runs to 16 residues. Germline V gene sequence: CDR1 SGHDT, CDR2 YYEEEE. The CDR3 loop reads CASSSGGFLLNTEAFF. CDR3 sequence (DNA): TGTGCCAGCAGCTCAGGGGGGTTCCTTTTGAACACTGAAGCTTTCTTT.

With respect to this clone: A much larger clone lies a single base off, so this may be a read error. The CDR3 coding sequence is TGCGCCAGCAGCCAGGGGACAAGGGTTAAAGAGACCGAGTACTTC. This sequence encodes CASSQGTRVKETEYF. The chain has TRBV4-1 and TRBJ2-5; weak D call: TRBD1 (6 bases). Germline lookup yields CDR1 MGHRA and CDR2 YSYEKL. The length of the CDR3 is 15 residues.

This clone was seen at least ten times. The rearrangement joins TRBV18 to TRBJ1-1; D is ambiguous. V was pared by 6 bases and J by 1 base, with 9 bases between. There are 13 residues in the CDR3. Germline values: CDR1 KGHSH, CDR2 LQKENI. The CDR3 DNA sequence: TGTGCCAGCTCCTCCGACCGGAACACTGAAGCTTTCTTT. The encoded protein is CASSSDRNTEAFF. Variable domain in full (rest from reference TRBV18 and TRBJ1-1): NAGVMQNPRHLVRRRGQEARLRCSPMKGHSHVYWYRQLPEEGLKFMVYLQKENIIDESGMPKERFSAEFPKEGPSILRIQQVVRGDSAAYFCASSSDRNTEAFFGQGTRLTVV.

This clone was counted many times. The CDR3 reads CASSFRDGCYEQYF. DNA for the CDR3: TGTGCCAGCAGCTTCCGGGACGGATGCTACGAGCAGTACTTC. The V and J genes are TRBV14 and TRBJ2-7; tentatively, D is TRBD1 or TRBD2 (5 bases each). The V end lost 5 bases, the J end lost 3 bases, and 14 bases lay between the germline ends. CDR1 is SGHDN, CDR2 FVKESK, per germline. The CDR3 consists of 14 residues.

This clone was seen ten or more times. CDR3 in DNA: TGTGCCAGCAGCGCCTCTCAGGGGGCGGGGGAGCAGTACTTC. Translating it yields CASSASQGAGEQYF. This rearrangement joins TRBV9 to TRBJ2-7; 8 nucleotides match TRBD1. The V segment lost 3 bases and the J segment 7 bases; nucleotides outside the gene matches: 9. The CDR3 spans 14 residues. The germline V gene encodes CDR1 SGDLS and CDR2 YYNGEE.

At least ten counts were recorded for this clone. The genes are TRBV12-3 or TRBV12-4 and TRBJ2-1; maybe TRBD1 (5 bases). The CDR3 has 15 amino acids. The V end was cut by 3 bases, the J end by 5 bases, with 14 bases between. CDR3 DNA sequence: TGTGCCAGCAGTTTTCAGCAGGGTAGGAACAATGAGCAGTTCTTC. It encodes CASSFQQGRNNEQFF.

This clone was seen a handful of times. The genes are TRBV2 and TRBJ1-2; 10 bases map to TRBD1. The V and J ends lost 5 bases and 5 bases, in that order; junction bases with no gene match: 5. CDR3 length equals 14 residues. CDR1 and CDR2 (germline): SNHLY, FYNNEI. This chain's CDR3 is CASSRQGAWYGYTF. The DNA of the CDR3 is TGTGCCAGCAGTAGACAGGGGGCGTGGTATGGCTACACCTTC.

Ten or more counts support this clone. The CDR3: CASSYSRGFGDTQYF. The CDR3 nucleotides are TGTGCCAGCAGTTACTCGAGGGGGTTCGGAGATACGCAGTATTTT. This sequence joins TRBV6-6 and TRBJ2-3; the D gene is possibly TRBD1 (6 bases). Germline V lookup: CDR1 MNHNY, CDR2 SVGAGI (reference sequence). There are 15 residues in the CDR3. The V end lost 0 bases, the J end lost 5 bases, and 12 bases lay between the germline ends.

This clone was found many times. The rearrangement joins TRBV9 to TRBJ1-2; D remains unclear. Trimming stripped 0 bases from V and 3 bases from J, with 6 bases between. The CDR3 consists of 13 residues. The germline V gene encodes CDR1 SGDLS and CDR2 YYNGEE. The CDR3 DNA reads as TGTGCCAGCAGCGTAGGGGGTGACTATGGCTACACCTTC. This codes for CASSVGGDYGYTF. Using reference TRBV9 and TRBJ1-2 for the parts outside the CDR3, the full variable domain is DSGVTQTPKHLITATGQRVTLRCSPRSGDLSVYWYQQSLDQGLQFLIQYYNGEERAKGNILERFSAQQFPDLHSELNLSSLELGDSALYFCASSVGGDYGYTFGSGTRLTVV.

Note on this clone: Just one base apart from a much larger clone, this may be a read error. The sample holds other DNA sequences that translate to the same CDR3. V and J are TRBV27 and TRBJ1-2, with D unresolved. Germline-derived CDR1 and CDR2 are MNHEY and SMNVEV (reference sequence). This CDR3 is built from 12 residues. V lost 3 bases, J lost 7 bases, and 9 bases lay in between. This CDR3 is CASSFAGGGYTF. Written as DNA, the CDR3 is TGTGCCAGCAGTTTCGCAGGTGGTGGCTACACCTTC.

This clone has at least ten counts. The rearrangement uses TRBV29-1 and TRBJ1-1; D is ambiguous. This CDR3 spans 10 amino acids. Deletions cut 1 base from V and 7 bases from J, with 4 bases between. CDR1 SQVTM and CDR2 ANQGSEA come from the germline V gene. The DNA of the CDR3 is TGCAGCGTTGAAGGAGGTGAAGCTTTCTTT. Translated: CSVEGGEAFF.

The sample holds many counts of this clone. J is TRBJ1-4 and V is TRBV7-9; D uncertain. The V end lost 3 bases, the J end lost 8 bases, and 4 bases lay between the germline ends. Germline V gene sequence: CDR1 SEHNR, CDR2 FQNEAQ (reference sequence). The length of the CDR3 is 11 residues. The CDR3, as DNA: TGTGCCAGCAGCTTTAAGGAAAAACTGTTTTTT. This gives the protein CASSFKEKLFF.

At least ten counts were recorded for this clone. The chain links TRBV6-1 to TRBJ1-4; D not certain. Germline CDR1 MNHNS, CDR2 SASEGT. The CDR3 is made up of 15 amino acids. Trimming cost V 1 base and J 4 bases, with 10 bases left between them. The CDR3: CASSEGGVINEKLFF. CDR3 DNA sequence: TGTGCCAGCAGTGAAGGCGGGGTAATTAATGAAAAACTGTTTTTT.

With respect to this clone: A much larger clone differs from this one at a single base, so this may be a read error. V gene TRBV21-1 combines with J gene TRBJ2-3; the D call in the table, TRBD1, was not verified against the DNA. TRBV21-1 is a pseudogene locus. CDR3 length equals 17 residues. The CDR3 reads CASSKSRGVSSTDTQYF. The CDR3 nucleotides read TGTGCCAGCAGCAAATCCCGGGGGGTCTCCTCGACAGATACGCAGTATTTT.

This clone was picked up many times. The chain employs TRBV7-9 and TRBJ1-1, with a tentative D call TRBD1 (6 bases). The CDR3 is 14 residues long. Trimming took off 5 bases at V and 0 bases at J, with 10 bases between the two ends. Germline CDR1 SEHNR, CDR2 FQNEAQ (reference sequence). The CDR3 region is CASSQDSMNTEAFF. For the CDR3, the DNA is TGTGCCAGCAGCCAGGACAGCATGAACACTGAAGCTTTCTTT.

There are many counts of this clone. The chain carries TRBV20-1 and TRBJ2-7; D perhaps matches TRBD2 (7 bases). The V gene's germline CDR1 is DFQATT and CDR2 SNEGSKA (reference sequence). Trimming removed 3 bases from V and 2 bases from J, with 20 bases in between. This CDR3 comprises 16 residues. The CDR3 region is CSASSPGGATTYEQYF. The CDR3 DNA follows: TGCAGTGCTAGCTCCCCTGGGGGGGCAACAACCTACGAGCAGTACTTC.

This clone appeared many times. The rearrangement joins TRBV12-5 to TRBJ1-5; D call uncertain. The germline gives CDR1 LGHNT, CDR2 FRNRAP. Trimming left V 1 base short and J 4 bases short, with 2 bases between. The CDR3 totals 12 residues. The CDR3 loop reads CASGLGNQPQHF. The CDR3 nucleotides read TGTGCTAGTGGTTTGGGAAATCAGCCCCAGCATTTT.

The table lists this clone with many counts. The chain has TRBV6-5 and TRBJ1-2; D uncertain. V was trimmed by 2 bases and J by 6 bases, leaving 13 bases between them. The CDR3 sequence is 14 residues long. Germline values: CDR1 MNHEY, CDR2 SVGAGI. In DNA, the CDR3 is TGTGCCAGCAGTTACCGTGGGTCCGGGAATGGCTACACCTTC. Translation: CASSYRGSGNGYTF.

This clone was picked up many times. CDR3 sequence: CASSYGGGYGYTF. The CDR3 nucleotides read TGTGCCAGCAGTTACGGGGGGGGTTATGGCTACACCTTC. V and J are TRBV27 and TRBJ1-2; possible D gene TRBD1, 5 bases. Per germline, CDR1 MNHEY and CDR2 SMNVEV (reference sequence). V lost 4 bases and J 5 bases, leaving 11 bases between the germline ends. The CDR3 is made up of 13 amino acids.

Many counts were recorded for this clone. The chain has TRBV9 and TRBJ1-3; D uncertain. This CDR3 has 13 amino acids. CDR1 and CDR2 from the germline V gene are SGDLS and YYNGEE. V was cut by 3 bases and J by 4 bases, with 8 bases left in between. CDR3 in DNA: TGTGCCAGCAGCGCCGTGGGCGGAAACACCATATATTTT. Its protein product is CASSAVGGNTIYF. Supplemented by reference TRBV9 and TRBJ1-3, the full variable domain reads DSGVTQTPKHLITATGQRVTLRCSPRSGDLSVYWYQQSLDQGLQFLIQYYNGEERAKGNILERFSAQQFPDLHSELNLSSLELGDSALYFCASSAVGGNTIYFGEGSWLTVV.